The 4 T cell receptor beta chains below all came from one sample that was sequenced in a study of cytomegalovirus exposure and HLA in healthy donors. Produced via immunoSEQ multiplex PCR; TCRdb's table is partial and in-frame only. The sample has fewer than 200,000 clones; about 90% are singletons. Specimen: PBMCs. The receptors were gathered from a young woman in good health and CMV-seropositive.

This clone is a singleton in its sample. This chain uses TRBV10-3 with TRBJ1-1; 9 nucleotides agree with TRBD1. Trimming cost V 6 bases and J 0 bases; bases outside gene matches: 5. CDR1 and CDR2 (germline): ENHRY, SYGVKD. The CDR3 length is 15 residues. The CDR3 DNA reads TGTGCCATCAGGGAGGGACAGGGTTTGAACACTGAAGCTTTCTTT. Translation: CAIREGQGLNTEAFF.

This chain links TRBV6-5 with TRBJ2-1; a weak D match, TRBD2 (5 bases). The CDR3 covers 15 residues. V shed 2 bases and J shed 4 bases, with 12 bases lying between them. The germline gives CDR1 MNHEY, CDR2 SVGAGI. The DNA for the CDR3 is TGTGCCAGCAGTTACCAAGGCCTAGCTTACAATGAGCAGTTCTTC. The encoded protein is CASSYQGLAYNEQFF.

This rearrangement joins TRBV2 to TRBJ2-1, with TRBD2 identical over 9 bases. The CDR3 has 13 amino acids. Germline V lookup: CDR1 SNHLY, CDR2 FYNNEI. Germline trimming cut 6 bases from V and 4 bases from J; bases unmatched to any gene: 1. The CDR3 DNA reads as TGTGCCAGCAGGACTAGCGGATACAATGAGCAGTTCTTC. This translates into CASRTSGYNEQFF.

V and J are TRBV21-1 and TRBJ1-3. TRBV21-1 is deemed a pseudogene. The CDR3 is 15 amino acids. The CDR3 region has the DNA TGTGCCAGCCCCTACGAGGGTGGGAAGGGAAACACCATATATTTT. It is translated as CASPYEGGKGNTIYF.